The rows below give T cell receptor beta chains drawn from one sample of a study of T cell responses to AZD1222 COVID-19 vaccine. Assay: immunoSEQ multiplex PCR; the TCRdb copy retains only in-frame clones and omits some. Of some 88,000 clones in the sample, about nine tenths were seen once. This sample comprised peripheral blood, obtained 28 days after the second AZD1222 dose. Receptor source: an adult who received the AZD1222 COVID-19 vaccine. Both conserved end residues are part of each CDR3. The order of the fields is J gene, D gene, V gene, clone size, CDR3 protein, CDR3 DNA. The D gene is left open where the match is weak. Size values are once, few and many counts, or a class for expanded clones, and some rows have none.

>TRBJ2-7|NA|TRBV15|NA
CATSLSGSYEQYF
TGTGCCACCAGTCTGAGCGGATCCTACGAGCAGTACTTC
>TRBJ2-7|NA|TRBV29-1|NA
CSGTLDINPYEQYF
TGCAGCGGGACTTTGGACATCAACCCCTACGAGCAGTACTTC
>TRBJ2-1|NA|TRBV19|NA
CASSQTGTKDEQFF
TGTGCCAGTAGCCAGACAGGGACTAAGGATGAGCAGTTCTTC
>TRBJ1-5|NA|TRBV5-8|NA
CASSSRTALGQPQHF
TGTGCCAGCAGCTCACGGACGGCTCTTGGACAGCCCCAGCATTTT
>TRBJ1-2|TRBD1|TRBV2|NA
CASRGDREGYGYTF
TGTGCCAGCAGAGGGGACAGGGAGGGCTATGGCTACACCTTC
>TRBJ2-1|TRBD1|TRBV5-1|once
CASRDPGQGGEEQFF
TGCGCCAGCAGAGACCCGGGACAGGGGGGTGAGGAGCAGTTCTTC
>TRBJ1-2|NA|TRBV28|once
CASSLSGRGNYGYTF
TGTGCCAGCAGTTTAAGCGGCAGGGGTAACTATGGCTACACCTTC
>TRBJ1-5|NA|TRBV6-5|NA
CASTGQNSNQPQHF
TGTGCCAGCACCGGACAGAATAGCAATCAGCCCCAGCATTTT
>TRBJ1-5|NA|TRBV19|NA
CASSIIVGGNQPQHF
TGTGCCAGTAGTATAATAGTGGGGGGCAATCAGCCCCAGCATTTT
>TRBJ1-5|NA|TRBV6-1|once
CASSEAPRGYNQPQHF
TGTGCCAGCAGTGAAGCGCCCAGGGGCTACAATCAGCCCCAGCATTTT
>TRBJ2-7|NA|TRBV6-5|NA
CASSSQGGYYEQYF
TGTGCCAGCTCCTCCCAGGGGGGATACTACGAGCAGTACTTC
>TRBJ1-4|NA|TRBV28|NA
CASSVINEKLFF
TGTGCCAGCAGTGTAATTAATGAAAAACTGTTTTTT
>TRBJ1-1|NA|TRBV18|NA
CASSRTYVESEAFF
TGTGCCAGCTCCCGCACTTACGTGGAGTCTGAAGCTTTCTTT
>TRBJ1-5|NA|TRBV7-9|NA
CASSLAGGSSNQPQHF
TGTGCCAGCAGCTTAGCAGGGGGATCTAGCAATCAGCCCCAGCATTTT
>TRBJ2-1|TRBD2|TRBV2|once
CASSVGGSYNEQFF
TGTGCCAGCAGCGTGGGGGGGTCCTACAATGAGCAGTTCTTC
>TRBJ2-7|NA|TRBV15|once
CATTGGPTGGPYF
TGTGCCACCACGGGGGGACCCACCGGGGGGCCGTACTTC
>TRBJ2-7|NA|TRBV7-2|NA
CATRGAGGGNEQYF
TGTGCCACCCGGGGGGCTGGCGGGGGCAACGAGCAGTACTTC
>TRBJ1-4|NA|TRBV6-5|NA
CASSPRPVENEKLFF
TGTGCCAGCAGTCCCCGACCGGTAGAAAATGAAAAACTGTTTTTT
>TRBJ1-2|NA|TRBV28|NA
CASSLAYGYTF
TGTGCCAGCAGTTTAGCTTATGGCTACACCTTC
>TRBJ2-4|NA|TRBV21-1|NA
CASSKAGPDAKNIQYF
TGTGCCAGCAGCAAAGCGGGTCCGGATGCCAAAAACATTCAGTACTTC
>TRBJ2-7|TRBD1|TRBV6-5|NA
CATLDRGSSYEQYF
TGTGCCACCCTGGACAGGGGTTCCTCCTACGAGCAGTACTTC
>TRBJ2-7|TRBD2|TRBV6-5|NA
CASGRALAEQYF
TGTGCCAGCGGGAGGGCCCTGGCCGAGCAGTACTTC
>TRBJ1-5|NA|TRBV19|NA
CASTAMRGNQPQHF
TGTGCCAGCACCGCGATGAGGGGCAATCAGCCCCAGCATTTT
>TRBJ2-7|TRBD1|TRBV3-1/TRBV3-2|NA
CASSPGRGHEQYF
TGTGCCAGCAGCCCGGGAAGGGGGCACGAGCAGTACTTC
>TRBJ1-6|NA|TRBV6-1|NA
CASSESLGNSPLHF
TGTGCCAGCAGTGAAAGTCTGGGGAATTCACCCCTCCACTTT
>TRBJ1-2|NA|TRBV24-1|NA
CATSPQGSGGYTF
TGTGCCACCAGTCCACAGGGATCGGGTGGCTACACCTTC
>TRBJ2-3|TRBD2|TRBV5-4|NA
CAARRGGSPDTQYF
TGTGCCGCGAGGCGGGGGGGATCGCCAGATACGCAGTATTTT
>TRBJ2-2|NA|TRBV9|once
CASSVGGGTGELFF
TGTGCCAGCAGCGTCGGGGGCGGGACCGGGGAGCTGTTTTTT
>TRBJ1-1|NA|TRBV24-1|NA
CATSGDRGMNTEAFF
TGTGCCACCAGTGGTGACAGAGGAATGAACACTGAAGCTTTCTTT
>TRBJ1-1|NA|TRBV6-5|NA
CASSYSPTTVNTEAFF
TGTGCCAGCAGTTACTCGCCTACGACAGTGAACACTGAAGCTTTCTTT
>TRBJ1-5|NA|TRBV12-3/TRBV12-4|NA
CASSLNMGQPQHF
TGTGCCAGCAGTTTGAACATGGGTCAGCCCCAGCATTTT
>TRBJ2-7|NA|TRBV9|NA
CASSVATGYEQYF
TGTGCCAGCAGCGTAGCTACAGGTTACGAGCAGTACTTC
>TRBJ1-2|NA|TRBV4-1|NA
CASSQVRGYGYTF
TGCGCCAGCAGCCAAGTGAGGGGCTATGGCTACACCTTC
>TRBJ1-3|TRBD1|TRBV7-9|NA
CASSPGQAASGNTIYF
TGTGCCAGCAGCCCCGGACAGGCTGCCTCTGGAAACACCATATATTTT
>TRBJ2-5|NA|TRBV6-2/TRBV6-3|NA
CASSETRGETQYF
TGTGCCAGCAGTGAGACTAGGGGAGAGACCCAGTACTTC
>TRBJ2-7|NA|TRBV15|NA
CATSRDSDSSYEQYF
TGTGCCACCAGCAGGGATAGTGACAGTTCCTACGAGCAGTACTTC
>TRBJ1-2|TRBD1|TRBV7-2|once
CASSSGTGNYGYTF
TGTGCCAGCAGCTCCGGGACAGGGAACTATGGCTACACCTTC
>TRBJ1-2|NA|TRBV2|NA
CASLSRGTYGYTF
TGTGCCAGCCTCTCCAGGGGCACCTATGGCTACACCTTC
>TRBJ2-7|NA|TRBV28|NA
CASRAPSGTVTYEQYF
TGTGCCAGCAGAGCTCCCTCCGGGACGGTGACCTACGAGCAGTACTTC
>TRBJ2-5|NA|TRBV10-3|NA
CAISGGGPKGETQYF
TGTGCCATCAGTGGCGGCGGGCCGAAGGGCGAGACCCAGTACTTC
>TRBJ1-1|TRBD1|TRBV5-1|NA
CASSENRGLNTEAFF
TGCGCCAGCAGCGAAAACAGGGGACTGAACACTGAAGCTTTCTTT
>TRBJ1-1|NA|TRBV11-2|NA
CASSLERGTEAFF
TGTGCCAGCAGCTTAGAGAGGGGGACTGAAGCTTTCTTT
>TRBJ1-3|NA|TRBV11-2|NA
CASSLSSGNTIYF
TGTGCCAGCAGCCTAAGCTCTGGAAACACCATATATTTT
>TRBJ2-7|NA|TRBV6-2/TRBV6-3|NA
CASSFRVPFEQLEQYF
TGTGCCAGCAGTTTCCGGGTCCCATTTGAGCAACTGGAGCAGTACTTC
>TRBJ2-1|TRBD2|TRBV2|NA
CASSEEAGGQYNEQFF
TGTGCCAGCAGTGAAGAGGCGGGGGGGCAATACAATGAGCAGTTCTTC
>TRBJ1-6|TRBD1|TRBV30|NA
CAWRELGQGAGSPLHF
TGTGCCTGGAGGGAGCTCGGACAGGGGGCAGGGTCACCCCTCCACTTT
>TRBJ2-4|NA|TRBV7-9|NA
CASSFPGGRAKNIQYF
TGTGCCAGCAGCTTCCCAGGGGGGAGAGCCAAAAACATTCAGTACTTC
>TRBJ2-2|TRBD2|TRBV3-1/TRBV3-2|medium-sized
CASSQTHGPRGVFTGELFF
TGTGCCAGCAGCCAAACCCATGGGCCGCGGGGGGTCTTCACCGGGGAGCTGTTTTTT
>TRBJ2-7|TRBD1|TRBV28|NA
CASSSGTGLGEQYF
TGTGCCAGCAGTTCAGGGACAGGCTTGGGAGAGCAGTACTTC
>TRBJ1-2|NA|TRBV5-6|NA
CASSEDGNYGYTF
TGTGCCAGCAGCGAGGACGGGAACTATGGCTACACCTTC
>TRBJ2-5|NA|TRBV5-5|NA
CASSFQGGETQYF
TGTGCCAGCAGCTTCCAGGGTGGGGAGACCCAGTACTTC